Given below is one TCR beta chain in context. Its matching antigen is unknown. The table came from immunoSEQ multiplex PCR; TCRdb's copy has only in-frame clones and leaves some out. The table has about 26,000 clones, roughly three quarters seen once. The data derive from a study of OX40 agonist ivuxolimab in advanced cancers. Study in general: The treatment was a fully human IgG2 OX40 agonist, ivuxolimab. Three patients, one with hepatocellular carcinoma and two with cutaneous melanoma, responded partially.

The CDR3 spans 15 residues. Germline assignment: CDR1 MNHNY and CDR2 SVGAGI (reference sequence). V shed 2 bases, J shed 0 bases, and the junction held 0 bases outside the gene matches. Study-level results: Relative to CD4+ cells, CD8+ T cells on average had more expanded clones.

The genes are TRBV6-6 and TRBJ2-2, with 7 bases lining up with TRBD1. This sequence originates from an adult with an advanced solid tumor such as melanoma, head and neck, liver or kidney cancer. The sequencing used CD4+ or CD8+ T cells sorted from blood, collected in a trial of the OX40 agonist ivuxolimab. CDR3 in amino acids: CASSYGTANTGELFF. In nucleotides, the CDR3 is TGTGCCAGCAGTTACGGGACAGCGAACACCGGGGAGCTGTTTTTT.